Below, 22 T cell receptor beta chains from the same sample are listed, as sequenced in a study of radiation and T cells in renal cell carcinoma. Sample treatment: treatment-naive control, cytoreductive nephrectomy. Profiled with immunoSEQ multiplex PCR; TCRdb holds only in-frame clones, not every one. Here the sample spans some 14,000 clones, roughly three fifths being singletons. Here the sequenced sample was tumor tissue, taken from a patient whose treatment was nephrectomy without radiotherapy. These TCRs come from a middle-aged man with renal cell carcinoma.

This clone is medium-sized. The same CDR3 also results from other DNA sequences found in this sample. The chain joins TRBV18 to TRBJ1-1; D uncertain. V was clipped by 2 bases and J by 5 bases, with 12 bases between them. Germline CDR1 reads KGHSH; CDR2 reads LQKENI. This CDR3 comprises 14 residues. The CDR3 DNA is TGTGCCAGCTCACCATCCGGGCGCGGGACTGAAGCTTTCTTT. Translating it yields CASSPSGRGTEAFF.

V and J are TRBV10-2 and TRBJ2-7; D might be TRBD2 (6 bases). CDR3 length equals 13 residues. V was clipped by 10 bases and J by 6 bases, with 19 bases between them. Germline V gene data show CDR1 as WSHSY and CDR2 as SAAADI. DNA for the CDR3: TGCGCCACCTACATCCCAACTAGCCTCGAGCAGTACTTC. Translation gives CATYIPTSLEQYF.

V usage is TRBV30 and J usage is TRBJ2-7; 7 bases match TRBD1. The trim removed 5 bases at V and 2 bases at J, leaving 12 bases unmatched. Germline loops: CDR1 GTSNPN, CDR2 SVGIG (reference sequence). The CDR3 has 15 residues. CDR3: CAWGHTGQLTYEQYF. The CDR3 nucleotides read TGTGCCTGGGGTCATACGGGACAGCTAACCTACGAGCAGTACTTC. The entire variable domain, with the rest obtained from reference TRBV30 and TRBJ2-7, is as follows: SQTIHQWPATLVQPVGSPLSLECTVEGTSNPNLYWYRQAAGRGLQLLFYSVGIGQISSEVPQNLSASRPQDRQFILSSKKLLLSDSGFYLCAWGHTGQLTYEQYFGPGTRLTVT.

In its sample, this clone was seen a few times. This chain connects TRBV6-5 to TRBJ1-1; TRBD1 matches 7 bases. Trimming removed 6 bases from V and 5 bases from J; junction bases left unmatched: 9. The germline CDR1 and CDR2 sequences are MNHEY and SVGAGI. CDR3 length equals 14 residues. DNA for the CDR3: TGTGCCAGCAGGCGACAGGGTGGGGGGACTGAAGCTTTCTTT. The encoded protein is CASRRQGGGTEAFF.

The CDR3 loop reads CASTNGGNYGYTF. The CDR3 nucleotides read TGTGCCAGTACCAACGGGGGTAACTATGGCTACACCTTC. V is TRBV19 and J is TRBJ1-2; D is possibly TRBD1 (5 bases). Trimming cost V 7 bases and J 1 base, with 10 bases left between them. This CDR3 is built from 13 residues. Germline CDR1 LNHDA, CDR2 SQIVND (reference sequence).

The chain joins TRBV19 to TRBJ1-1, with D possibly being TRBD1 (6 bases). Germline CDR1 reads LNHDA; CDR2 reads SQIVND (reference sequence). V lost 6 bases to trimming and J lost 2 bases, with 16 bases between them. The CDR3 extends over 15 amino acids. CDR3 region: CASSPLGGTNTEAFF. The DNA for the CDR3 is TGTGCCAGTAGCCCTTTGGGGGGGACAAACACTGAAGCTTTCTTT. Based on the CDR3 plus reference TRBV19 and TRBJ1-1, the full variable domain is DGGITQSPKYLFRKEGQNVTLSCEQNLNHDAMYWYRQDPGQGLRLIYYSQIVNDFQKGDIAEGYSVSREKKESFPLTVTSAQKNPTAFYLCASSPLGGTNTEAFFGQGTRLTVV.

The chain carries TRBV6-5 and TRBJ2-3, with D perhaps TRBD1 or TRBD2 (6 bases each). CDR3 length: 15 residues. The germline V gene has CDR1 MNHEY and CDR2 SVGAGI. The V and J ends lost 2 bases and 3 bases respectively, with 12 bases between them. The CDR3 DNA follows: TGTGCCAGCAGTTACGGGGGGCTAGGGACAGATACGCAGTATTTT. It specifies CASSYGGLGTDTQYF.

This clone was recorded a few times. The chain carries TRBV6-5 and TRBJ2-6; the D call may be TRBD1 or TRBD2 (6 bases each). CDR3 size: 16 residues. Trimming took off 4 bases at V and 2 bases at J, with 12 bases between the two ends. Germline V lookup: CDR1 MNHEY, CDR2 SVGAGI. This CDR3 reads CASSLDRGAGANVLTF. The CDR3 DNA reads as TGTGCCAGCAGTTTAGATAGGGGGGCTGGGGCCAACGTCCTGACTTTC.

The chain uses TRBV6-4 and TRBJ1-1; 7 nucleotides match TRBD1. Germline V gene sequence: CDR1 MRHNA, CDR2 SNTAGT. The V and J ends lost 5 bases and 0 bases, in that order; junction bases with no gene match: 3. CDR3 length: 14 amino acids. DNA for the CDR3: TGTGCCAGCAGTCGGGACAGCCTGAACACTGAAGCTTTCTTT. This encodes CASSRDSLNTEAFF.

The V and J genes are TRBV4-1 and TRBJ2-3; D gene ambiguous. The V gene lost 0 bases and the J gene lost 5 bases, with 12 bases spanning the gap. There are 15 residues in the CDR3. Germline-derived CDR1 and CDR2 are MGHRA and YSYEKL. CDR3 coding DNA: TGCGCCAGCAGCCAAGAATCGCCGGTGGGAGATACGCAGTATTTT. It encodes CASSQESPVGDTQYF.

This clone appeared once. The rearrangement uses TRBV6-1 and TRBJ2-1; D not certain. CDR3 length: 15 amino acids. V lost 6 bases to trimming and J lost 0 bases, with 12 bases between them. Germline V CDR1 and CDR2: MNHNS, SASEGT. The CDR3 coding sequence is TGTGCCAGCAGGGACGACGTTAGCTCCTACAATGAGCAGTTCTTC. Translated, it gives CASRDDVSSYNEQFF.

This clone showed up just a few times. The CDR3 reads CASKYRTGEFLGGNTIYF. CDR3 bases: TGTGCCAGCAAATATCGGACAGGGGAGTTTCTCGGGGGAAACACCATATATTTT. The chain employs TRBV2 and TRBJ1-3; 9 bases fit TRBD1. The length of the CDR3 is 18 residues. The germline CDR1 and CDR2 sequences are SNHLY and FYNNEI. V lost 7 bases and J lost 4; bases outside the gene matches: 17. Full variable domain (remainder filled in from reference TRBV2 and TRBJ1-3): EPEVTQTPSHQVTQMGQEVILRCVPISNHLYFYWYRQILGQKVEFLVSFYNNEISEKSEIFDDQFSVERPDGSNFTLKIRSTKLEDSAMYFCASKYRTGEFLGGNTIYFGEGSWLTVV.

This clone was recorded only once. This same CDR3 is encoded by further DNA sequences in the sample. V usage is TRBV18 and J usage is TRBJ1-5; 8 bases are a match to TRBD1. The V segment lost 6 bases and the J segment 2 bases; nucleotides outside the gene matches: 6. This CDR3 spans 15 amino acids. The germline CDR1 and CDR2 sequences are KGHSH and LQKENI. For the CDR3, the DNA is TGTGCCAGCTCTCCAGACAGGGGTGGCAATCAGCCCCAGCATTTT. It encodes CASSPDRGGNQPQHF.

V is TRBV5-5 and J is TRBJ2-7, with 7 bases identical to TRBD1. The length of the CDR3 is 12 residues. After removal of 3 bases from V and 4 bases from J, the junction contained 1 base not matched to a gene. Germline-derived CDR1 and CDR2 are SGHKS and YYEKEE (reference sequence). CDR3 loop: CASSWTGYEQYF. The CDR3 coding sequence is TGTGCCAGCAGCTGGACAGGATACGAGCAGTACTTC.

This clone has just one count. The rearrangement links TRBV10-3 to TRBJ2-7; D is possibly TRBD1 (6 bases). Per germline, CDR1 ENHRY and CDR2 SYGVKD. This CDR3 spans 14 amino acids. V was shortened by 0 bases and J by 5 bases, with 11 bases between the two germline ends. CDR3 DNA: TGTGCCATCAGTGAGTCCACAACAGGGAACGAGCAGTACTTC. Its translation: CAISESTTGNEQYF.

The chain uses TRBV7-8 and TRBJ1-4; the D gene is possibly TRBD1 (5 bases). The V gene's germline CDR1 is SGHVS and CDR2 FQNEAQ. V was pared by 2 bases and J by 0 bases, with 13 bases between. The CDR3 has 17 amino acids. The CDR3 reads CASSLRGGGATNEKLFF. The DNA of the CDR3 is TGTGCCAGCAGCTTAAGGGGAGGAGGGGCAACTAATGAAAAACTGTTTTTT. Full variable domain (remainder filled in from reference TRBV7-8 and TRBJ1-4): GAGVSQSPRYKVAKRGQDVALRCDPISGHVSLFWYQQALGQGPEFLTYFQNEAQLDKSGLPSDRFFAERPEGSVSTLKIQRTQQEDSAVYLCASSLRGGGATNEKLFFGSGTQLSVL.

This chain joins TRBV27 and TRBJ1-6; D gene unclear. The V gene's germline CDR1 is MNHEY and CDR2 SMNVEV (reference sequence). This CDR3 is 17 amino acids long. V was cut by 0 bases and J by 0 bases, with 9 bases left in between. The CDR3 protein is CASSLSSGGSYNSPLHF. Here the CDR3 DNA reads TGTGCCAGCAGTTTATCGTCCGGAGGCTCCTATAATTCACCCCTCCACTTT.

V usage is TRBV11-3 and J usage is TRBJ2-5; D remains ambiguous. Trimming shortened V by 2 bases and J by 5 bases, and 9 bases separated the two germline ends. This CDR3 is built from 13 residues. Germline-derived CDR1 and CDR2 are SGHNT and YENEEA. The CDR3: CASSLRVGETQYF. CDR3 nucleotide sequence: TGTGCCAGCAGCTTACGGGTAGGGGAGACCCAGTACTTC.

This clone appeared once. The genes are TRBV5-8 and TRBJ1-1, with TRBD1 matching over 7 bases. The CDR3 runs to 16 residues. V lost 4 bases to trimming and J lost 0 bases; unmatched junction nucleotides: 9. Germline V CDR1 and CDR2: SGHTS, YDEGEE. The CDR3 nucleotides read TGTGCCAGCAGCCCCCATAGGGGGCCCATGAACACTGAAGCTTTCTTT. It encodes CASSPHRGPMNTEAFF.

The rearrangement uses TRBV5-6 and TRBJ2-5; TRBD1 agrees at 8 bases. CDR3 length equals 18 residues. CDR1 is SGHDT, CDR2 YYEEEE, per germline. V lost 4 bases and J lost 5; bases outside the gene matches: 19. The CDR3 DNA is TGTGCCAGCAGCCCTCGAGCCAGGGGGCGCGATTGGGGTGAGACCCAGTACTTC. This gives the protein CASSPRARGRDWGETQYF.

This clone showed up just a few times. The chain is built from TRBV30 and TRBJ1-6, with a tentative D call TRBD1 (6 bases). Trimming took 3 bases from V and 0 from J, leaving 21 bases between them. In germline, CDR1 is GTSNPN, CDR2 SVGIG (reference sequence). The CDR3 runs 19 residues. The CDR3 DNA reads as TGTGCCTGGAGAGATATCCCCCCCGGACAGAGCTCCTATAATTCACCCCTCCACTTT. Amino acid sequence: CAWRDIPPGQSSYNSPLHF.

This clone was counted once. The chain recombines TRBV9 with TRBJ1-2; D not certain. The germline V gene has CDR1 SGDLS and CDR2 YYNGEE. The length of the CDR3 is 15 residues. V dropped 1 base and J dropped 4 bases, with 14 bases sitting between them. The CDR3 DNA is TGTGCCAGCAGCGTAAGTCAGGCGGGAACCTATGGCTACACCTTC. Protein product: CASSVSQAGTYGYTF.